The rows below give T cell receptor beta chains drawn from one sample of a study of T cell repertoires and HLA-DP antigens. Their antigens are not known. The table came from immunoSEQ multiplex PCR; TCRdb's copy has only in-frame clones and leaves some out. The profile shows roughly 73,000 clones, roughly 75% of them singletons. Sequencing input: CD4+ T cells from PBMCs. The receptor source for this set is a man aged 60 to 75 in good health and CMV-seronegative. Both conserved end residues are part of each CDR3. D genes are given only for firm matches. Size values are once, few and many counts, or a class for expanded clones, and some rows have none.

v_gene,abundance,j_gene,d_gene,CDR3aa,CDR3nt
TRBV5-6,.,TRBJ2-1,.,CASSLFTRGYNEQFF,TGTGCCAGCAGCTTATTTACTCGGGGCTACAATGAGCAGTTCTTC
TRBV5-6,.,TRBJ2-3,.,CASSLSGPSVDTQYF,TGTGCCAGCAGCTTGTCGGGCCCTTCGGTGGATACGCAGTATTTT
TRBV9,once,TRBJ2-1,.,CASSPGGNIYNEQFF,TGTGCCAGCAGCCCCGGTGGGAACATCTACAATGAGCAGTTCTTC
TRBV30,.,TRBJ2-4,TRBD1,CAWGRTLTGQLGKNIQYF,TGTGCCTGGGGCCGAACCCTAACGGGACAGCTGGGGAAAAACATTCAGTACTTC
TRBV5-1,.,TRBJ1-2,TRBD1,CASSLAPRDRGPPLYGYTF,TGCGCCAGCAGCTTGGCCCCCCGGGACAGGGGCCCCCCACTCTATGGCTACACCTTC
TRBV18,.,TRBJ2-1,.,CASSLLGPGTPNNEQFF,TGTGCCAGCTCCCTCCTCGGCCCCGGGACACCAAACAATGAGCAGTTCTTC
TRBV11-3,.,TRBJ2-5,.,CASSPTWVETQYF,TGTGCCAGCAGCCCCACCTGGGTGGAGACCCAGTACTTC
TRBV2,.,TRBJ2-5,TRBD1,CASSAGQGGETQYF,TGTGCCAGCAGTGCGGGACAGGGAGGAGAGACCCAGTACTTC
TRBV29-1,.,TRBJ1-1,TRBD1,CSVLQGVTEAFF,TGCAGCGTTTTACAGGGGGTCACTGAAGCTTTCTTT
TRBV4-1,.,TRBJ2-3,TRBD1,CASRRQGFLDTQYF,TGCGCCAGCAGGAGACAGGGCTTTCTTGATACGCAGTATTTT
TRBV11-2,.,TRBJ2-3,.,CASSLDRGPDTQYF,TGTGCCAGCAGCTTAGATAGGGGCCCAGATACGCAGTATTTT
TRBV9,.,TRBJ1-1,.,CASSVGTTNTEAFF,TGTGCCAGCAGCGTTGGGACAACAAACACTGAAGCTTTCTTT
TRBV14,.,TRBJ1-1,TRBD1,CASSPIDRVNTEAFF,TGTGCCAGCAGCCCAATCGACAGGGTGAACACTGAAGCTTTCTTT
TRBV30,.,TRBJ1-3,.,CAWRHSSGNTIYF,TGTGCCTGGAGACACAGCTCTGGAAACACCATATATTTT
TRBV7-8,.,TRBJ1-5,.,CASSYEHAQSQHF,TGTGCCAGCAGCTATGAACATGCCCAGTCCCAGCATTTT
TRBV6-5,.,TRBJ1-3,.,CASRSGNTIYF,TGTGCCAGCAGATCTGGAAACACCATATATTTT
TRBV11-2,.,TRBJ1-5,.,CASSFSGANQPQHF,TGTGCCAGCAGCTTCTCAGGGGCCAATCAGCCCCAGCATTTT
TRBV28,.,TRBJ2-3,.,CASRRDSTDTQYF,TGTGCCAGCAGGCGGGACTCCACAGATACGCAGTATTTT
TRBV7-2,few,TRBJ2-1,TRBD2,CASSRAGVNYNEQFF,TGTGCCAGCAGCCGGGCGGGAGTTAACTACAATGAGCAGTTCTTC
TRBV7-9,.,TRBJ2-5,.,CASSPRIFEETQYF,TGTGCCAGCAGCCCCCGTATATTCGAAGAGACCCAGTACTTC
TRBV7-2,once,TRBJ2-7,.,CASSSRHSYEQYF,TGTGCCAGCAGCTCAAGACACTCCTACGAGCAGTACTTC
TRBV4-1,.,TRBJ1-1,.,CASSQGDTEAFF,TGCGCCAGCAGCCAAGGCGACACTGAAGCTTTCTTT
TRBV4-3,.,TRBJ1-1,.,CASSQDTVNTEAFF,TGCGCCAGCAGCCAAGATACAGTCAACACTGAAGCTTTCTTT
TRBV5-4,.,TRBJ2-5,.,CASSPEPQETQYF,TGTGCCAGCAGCCCAGAGCCCCAAGAGACCCAGTACTTC
TRBV5-4,.,TRBJ1-2,TRBD1,CASSIPDRDSYGYTF,TGTGCCAGCAGCATACCGGACCGGGACAGCTATGGCTACACCTTC
TRBV4-2,.,TRBJ2-1,TRBD2,CASSSGLAGGIPEQFF,TGTGCCAGCAGCTCAGGACTAGCGGGAGGGATTCCGGAGCAGTTCTTC
TRBV7-8,.,TRBJ2-1,TRBD1,CASSLTGDSYNEQFF,TGTGCCAGCAGCTTAACAGGGGACTCCTACAATGAGCAGTTCTTC
TRBV28,many,TRBJ1-2,.,CASSAGQPRYGYTF,TGTGCCAGCAGCGCTGGACAGCCTCGCTATGGCTACACCTTC
TRBV18,.,TRBJ1-1,.,CASSTAGDTEAFF,TGTGCCAGCTCAACGGCCGGGGACACTGAAGCTTTCTTT
TRBV7-2,.,TRBJ2-6,.,CASSLVMAGANVLTF,TGTGCCAGCAGCTTAGTCATGGCTGGGGCCAACGTCCTGACTTTC
TRBV7-2,.,TRBJ1-3,TRBD1,CASSLGAGGTGNTIYF,TGTGCCAGCAGCTTAGGGGCAGGGGGAACGGGAAACACCATATATTTT
TRBV6-5,.,TRBJ2-1,.,CASSPGTYNEQFF,TGTGCCAGCAGTCCAGGGACCTACAATGAGCAGTTCTTC
TRBV19,.,TRBJ2-7,.,CATTQSGAPYEQYF,TGTGCCACCACCCAGTCCGGGGCCCCGTACGAGCAGTACTTC
TRBV9,.,TRBJ2-5,.,CASSARQWGETQYF,TGTGCCAGCAGCGCCCGACAGTGGGGGGAGACCCAGTACTTC
TRBV5-1,.,TRBJ1-2,TRBD1,CASSLGDRGHGYTF,TGCGCCAGCAGCTTGGGGGACAGGGGCCATGGCTACACCTTC
TRBV14,.,TRBJ1-2,TRBD1,CASSPPGQVYGYTF,TGTGCCAGCAGTCCCCCGGGACAGGTCTATGGCTACACCTTC
TRBV5-4,.,TRBJ1-1,TRBD1,CASSRDRDGTEAFF,TGTGCCAGCAGCCGCGACAGGGACGGCACTGAAGCTTTCTTT
TRBV16,.,TRBJ1-1,.,CASSRTPNTEAFF,TGTGCCAGCAGCCGGACCCCTAACACTGAAGCTTTCTTT
TRBV15,.,TRBJ2-7,.,CATSREKPGYEQYF,TGTGCCACCAGCAGAGAAAAGCCCGGCTACGAGCAGTACTTC
TRBV12-5,.,TRBJ2-3,.,CASGLAAGLEGSDTQYF,TGTGCTAGTGGTTTGGCGGCGGGCCTCGAGGGCTCAGATACGCAGTATTTT
TRBV19,.,TRBJ1-1,TRBD1,CASSTPGTANTEAFF,TGTGCCAGTAGTACGCCCGGGACAGCGAACACTGAAGCTTTCTTT
TRBV27,.,TRBJ2-5,.,CASSKQGAETQYF,TGTGCCAGCAGTAAACAGGGTGCAGAGACCCAGTACTTC
TRBV10-2,.,TRBJ2-5,TRBD2,CASKEGLAGGRETQYF,TGCGCCAGCAAGGAGGGACTAGCGGGGGGGAGAGAGACCCAGTACTTC
TRBV4-2,once,TRBJ2-6,.,CASSLLDSGANVLTF,TGTGCCAGCAGCCTACTCGATTCTGGGGCCAACGTCCTGACTTTC
TRBV19,once,TRBJ2-3,.,CASKPGDATDTQYF,TGTGCCAGTAAGCCAGGGGATGCGACAGATACGCAGTATTTT
TRBV7-9,few,TRBJ2-5,.,CASSPLDGETQYF,TGTGCCAGCAGCCCCCTTGATGGGGAGACCCAGTACTTC